One sample yielded the 17 T cell receptor beta chains listed below, sequenced in a study of beta chain features in type 1 diabetes. The isolated RNA, all of it, was reverse transcribed, so expressed TCRB transcripts were what got sequenced. This table comes from immunoSEQ multiplex PCR, and its TCRdb copy is limited to in-frame clones, with some not included. In the table there are roughly 500,000 clones, around 28% of which are singletons. Sequenced: naive CD4+ T cells from blood. These receptors came from a man aged 18 to 30 in good health.

The chain carries TRBV30 and TRBJ2-1; the D gene is possibly TRBD2 (7 bases). The CDR3 is 12 residues long. Germline assignment: CDR1 GTSNPN and CDR2 SVGIG (reference sequence). V shed 3 bases and J shed 10 bases, with 13 bases lying between them. DNA for the CDR3: TGTGCCTGGAGCCTGGGGGGGCTCGAGCAGTTCTTC. Its protein is CAWSLGGLEQFF.

This chain joins TRBV25-1 and TRBJ2-1, with 9 bases matching TRBD2. This CDR3 has 14 residues. Trimming took 6 bases from V and 7 from J; bases not matched to a gene: 7. Germline CDR1 reads MGHDK; CDR2 reads SYGVNS. The CDR3 DNA is TGTGCCAGCAGAATTAGCGGGAGTGGTAATGAGCAGTTCTTC. Translated, it gives CASRISGSGNEQFF.

The sample holds a few counts of this clone. The chain uses TRBV4-3 and TRBJ1-4; no firm D call. The V gene lost 4 bases and the J gene lost 1 base, with 7 bases spanning the gap. The CDR3 is 14 amino acids. In germline, CDR1 is LGHNA, CDR2 YSLEER. CDR3 protein: CASSPRITNEKLFF. The CDR3 bases are TGCGCCAGCAGCCCCCGGATAACTAATGAAAAACTGTTTTTT.

This clone was seen a handful of times. The chain links TRBV9 to TRBJ2-7; 10 bases line up with TRBD1. Germline CDR1 reads SGDLS; CDR2 reads YYNGEE. The trim removed 0 bases at V and 5 bases at J, leaving 11 bases unmatched. CDR3 length: 17 amino acids. The DNA of the CDR3 is TGTGCCAGCAGCGTAGGGGTTTCGGGACAGGGGTTTGACGAGCAGTACTTC. Translated: CASSVGVSGQGFDEQYF.

The chain uses TRBV18 and TRBJ2-5; D remains unclear. CDR1 and CDR2 (germline): KGHSH, LQKENI. The length of the CDR3 is 15 residues. Trimming stripped 3 bases from V and 2 bases from J, with 13 bases between. DNA of the CDR3: TGTGCCAGCTCACCGTCGACCCTCGAACAAGAGACCCAGTACTTC. Amino acid sequence: CASSPSTLEQETQYF. The whole variable domain, filled in from reference TRBV18 and TRBJ2-5, reads NAGVMQNPRHLVRRRGQEARLRCSPMKGHSHVYWYRQLPEEGLKFMVYLQKENIIDESGMPKERFSAEFPKEGPSILRIQQVVRGDSAAYFCASSPSTLEQETQYFGPGTRLLVL.

This clone was seen a few times. This chain uses TRBV14 with TRBJ1-1; D remains ambiguous. In germline, CDR1 is SGHDN, CDR2 FVKESK. The V end lost 0 bases, the J end lost 4 bases, and 12 bases lay between the germline ends. This CDR3 is built from 15 residues. The CDR3 coding sequence is TGTGCCAGCAGCCAAGATTGGCCTTTTCTCACTGAAGCTTTCTTT. Amino acid sequence: CASSQDWPFLTEAFF.

This clone was seen more than once but under ten times. This chain uses TRBV30 with TRBJ2-4; 13 nucleotides line up with TRBD2. The CDR3 sequence is 16 residues long. With V trimmed by 1 base and J by 7 bases, 7 bases remained unmatched. Per the germline V gene, CDR1 is GTSNPN and CDR2 is SVGIG (reference sequence). CDR3: CAWSGAGLAGRNIQYF. The CDR3 nucleotides read TGTGCCTGGAGTGGGGCGGGACTAGCGGGAAGGAACATTCAGTACTTC.

The chain recombines TRBV7-9 with TRBJ1-1; D might be TRBD1 (6 bases). The CDR3 runs to 14 residues. The germline gives CDR1 SEHNR, CDR2 FQNEAQ (reference sequence). Trimming took 6 bases from V and 3 from J, leaving 14 bases between them. This chain's CDR3 is CASSSTGIDTEAFF. CDR3 DNA: TGTGCCAGCAGTTCTACAGGGATAGACACTGAAGCTTTCTTT.

This chain connects TRBV6-5 to TRBJ2-7; 14 bases match TRBD2. The germline V gene encodes CDR1 MNHEY and CDR2 SVGAGI. The V gene end was trimmed by 5 bases and the J gene end by 7 bases; junction bases not matched to a gene: 4. The CDR3 loop spans 14 amino acids. CDR3 in amino acids: CASSHRTSGREQYF. CDR3 DNA sequence: TGTGCCAGCAGTCACCGGACTAGCGGGAGGGAGCAGTACTTC.

There are a few counts of this clone. The V gene is TRBV27, the J gene TRBJ2-1; 8 nucleotides match TRBD2. V was clipped by 3 bases and J by 8 bases; unmatched bases: 9. Germline V CDR1 and CDR2: MNHEY, SMNVEV (reference sequence). The CDR3 runs 15 residues. The CDR3 is CASSFAGTRSHEQFF. CDR3 DNA sequence: TGTGCCAGCAGTTTTGCCGGGACTAGATCCCATGAGCAGTTCTTC.

V is TRBV4-2 and J is TRBJ2-1, with 8 bases aligning to TRBD2. CDR3 length equals 16 residues. V dropped 2 bases and J dropped 9; count of bases not matched to a gene: 12. Germline CDR1 LGHNA, CDR2 YNFKEQ. CDR3 DNA sequence: TGTGCCAGCAGCCAAAATTCGGGAGGGCCTTGGCCTGAGCAGTTCTTC. This encodes CASSQNSGGPWPEQFF.

This clone has a handful of counts. This chain links TRBV30 with TRBJ2-3, with 7 bases that match TRBD2. This CDR3 region has 16 residues. Germline-derived CDR1 and CDR2 are GTSNPN and SVGIG (reference sequence). V was pared by 8 bases and J by 1 base, with 15 bases of the junction left unmatched. In nucleotides, the CDR3 is TGTGCCACCCACCGGAAGGGCGGGAGCGGCACAGATACGCAGTATTTT. This encodes CATHRKGGSGTDTQYF.

The genes are TRBV30 and TRBJ1-2; the match to TRBD1 covers 7 bases. The J segment lost 0 bases and the V segment lost 0 bases, leaving 7 bases of the junction unmatched. This CDR3 region has 16 residues. The germline gives CDR1 GTSNPN, CDR2 SVGIG (reference sequence). CDR3 sequence (DNA): TGTGCCTGGAGTGTAAAGGGACAGCAAGCTAACTATGGCTACACCTTC. It is translated as CAWSVKGQQANYGYTF. Looking up the rest from reference TRBV30 and TRBJ1-2 gives the full variable domain: SQTIHQWPATLVQPVGSPLSLECTVEGTSNPNLYWYRQAAGRGLQLLFYSVGIGQISSEVPQNLSASRPQDRQFILSSKKLLLSDSGFYLCAWSVKGQQANYGYTFGSGTRLTVV.

This clone was observed a few times. The chain links TRBV11-1 to TRBJ2-3; weak D call: TRBD2 (6 bases). The CDR3 sequence is 15 residues long. Germline CDR1 reads SGHAT; CDR2 reads FQDESV (reference sequence). Between the trimmed V and J ends, which lost 5 bases and 1 base, there was a span of 13 bases. CDR3 nucleotide sequence: TGTGCCAGCAGCCCCGGGCCTAGCGGCACAGATACGCAGTATTTT. It specifies CASSPGPSGTDTQYF.

CDR3 nucleotides: TGCAGCGTTGAAGATCTAGTTTCTAGCGGGACAGATACGCAGTATTTT. It codes for CSVEDLVSSGTDTQYF. The chain has TRBV29-1 and TRBJ2-3; 8 bases align to TRBD2. CDR1 and CDR2 (germline): SQVTM, ANQGSEA. V gave up 0 bases and J gave up 3 bases; unmatched junction bases: 8. The CDR3 extends over 16 amino acids.

The rearrangement uses TRBV7-9 and TRBJ2-5; D not resolved. Near its end, the DNA agrees better with TRBJ2-7, so the J call may be wrong. The CDR3 sequence is 12 residues long. Germline CDR1 is SEHNR and CDR2 is FQNEAQ (reference sequence). The CDR3 region is CASSLVSNEQYF. CDR3 nucleotide sequence: TGTGCCAGCAGCTTAGTTTCGAACGAGCAGTACTTC.

This sequence joins TRBV5-1 and TRBJ2-1, with 7 bases matching TRBD2. The CDR3 sequence is 13 residues long. Germline V gives CDR1 SGHRS, CDR2 YFSETQ. Trimming took 4 bases from V and 8 from J; bases not matched to a gene: 6. In DNA form, the CDR3 reads TGCGCCAGCAGCGCTAGCGGCCGGTATGAGCAGTTCTTC. The encoded protein is CASSASGRYEQFF.